This TCR beta chain was identified during a study of T-cell reconstitution after alpha-beta-depleted transplantation in children. TCRbeta library preparation incorporated unique molecular identifiers. TCRdb redid the calling of the PCR reads with MiXCR, one entry per CDR3 protein. Of almost 500,000 distinct CDR3 sequences listed, approximately 12% were seen once; the top ten hold around 5.8%. The CDR3 sequence is 14 residues long. The V and J ends lost 5 bases and 8 bases, in that order; junction bases with no gene match: 5. This clonotype was seen more than once but under ten times. V gene TRBV12-3 or TRBV12-4 combines with J gene TRBJ2-3; 12 nucleotides align to TRBD2. This receptor was taken from a human donor who donated a stem cell graft to a child with combined immunodeficiency. Source: PBMCs from the stem cell graft donor, taken from the stem cell graft. The CDR3, as DNA: TGTGCCAGCAGTCCCGGGACTAGCGGGCCTACGCAGTATTTT. This gives the protein CASSPGTSGPTQYF.